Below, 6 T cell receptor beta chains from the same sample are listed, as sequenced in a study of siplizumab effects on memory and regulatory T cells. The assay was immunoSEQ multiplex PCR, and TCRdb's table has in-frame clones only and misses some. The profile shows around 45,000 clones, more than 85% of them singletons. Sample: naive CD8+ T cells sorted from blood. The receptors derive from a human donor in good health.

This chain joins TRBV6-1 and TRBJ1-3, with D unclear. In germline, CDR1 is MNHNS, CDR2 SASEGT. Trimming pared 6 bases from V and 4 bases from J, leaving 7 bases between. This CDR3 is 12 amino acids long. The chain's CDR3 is CASSGLGNTIYF. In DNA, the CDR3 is TGTGCCAGCAGCGGTTTGGGAAACACCATATATTTT.

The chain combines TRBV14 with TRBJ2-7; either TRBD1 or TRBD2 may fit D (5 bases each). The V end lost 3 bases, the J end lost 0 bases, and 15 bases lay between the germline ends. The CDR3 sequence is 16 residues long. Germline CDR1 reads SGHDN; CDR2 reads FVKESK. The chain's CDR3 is CASSQRGSLSSYEQYF. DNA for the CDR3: TGTGCCAGCAGCCAGAGGGGCTCTCTTAGCTCCTACGAGCAGTACTTC.

The CDR3 sequence is CASSFGTGPYEQYF. The CDR3 DNA reads TGTGCCAGCAGCTTTGGGACAGGTCCCTACGAGCAGTACTTC. This sequence joins TRBV11-2 and TRBJ2-7, with 8 bases lining up with TRBD1. The CDR3 consists of 14 residues. Losses at the gene ends were 3 bases for V and 2 bases for J; bases not matched to a gene: 3. CDR1 is SGHAT, CDR2 FQNNGV, per germline.

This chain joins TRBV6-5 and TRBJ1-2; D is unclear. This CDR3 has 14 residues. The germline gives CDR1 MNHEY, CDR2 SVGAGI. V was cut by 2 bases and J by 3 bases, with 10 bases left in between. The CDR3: CASSYDLSYYGYTF. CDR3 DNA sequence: TGTGCCAGCAGTTACGACCTGTCTTACTATGGCTACACCTTC.

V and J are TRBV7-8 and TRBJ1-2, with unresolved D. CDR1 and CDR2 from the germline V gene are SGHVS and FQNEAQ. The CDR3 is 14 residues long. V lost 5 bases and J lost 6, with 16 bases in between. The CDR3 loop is CASSIGPVLNGYTF. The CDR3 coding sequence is TGTGCCAGCAGCATAGGCCCCGTCCTTAATGGCTACACCTTC. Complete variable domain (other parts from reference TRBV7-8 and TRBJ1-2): GAGVSQSPRYKVAKRGQDVALRCDPISGHVSLFWYQQALGQGPEFLTYFQNEAQLDKSGLPSDRFFAERPEGSVSTLKIQRTQQEDSAVYLCASSIGPVLNGYTFGSGTRLTVV.

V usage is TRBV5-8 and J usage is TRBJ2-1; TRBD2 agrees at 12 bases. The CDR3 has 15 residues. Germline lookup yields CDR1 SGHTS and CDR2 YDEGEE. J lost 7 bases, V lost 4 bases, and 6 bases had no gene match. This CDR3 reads CASSILAGGVNEQFF. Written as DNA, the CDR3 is TGTGCCAGCAGCATACTAGCGGGAGGTGTTAATGAGCAGTTCTTC.